This TCR beta chain is drawn from a study of blood T cell repertoires in COVID-19. Overall study: The analysed material was cDNA or gDNA that came from T cells, B-cell-depleted T cells, or PBMCs.

This CDR3 spans 12 amino acids. Trimming removed 5 bases at V and 2 bases at J, with 3 bases between. The germline CDR1 and CDR2 sequences are SNHLY and FYNNEI. This clone was observed a handful of times. Under the authors' procedure: For nucleated cells, counts were estimated from reference gene primer amplification. Using immunoSEQ multiplex PCR, the repertoire was profiled, and TCRdb retains in-frame clones only, with some absent. V and J calls and clone size come straight from that table; D and trimming were deduced from the DNA. The table has about 130,000 clones, about 79% seen once. Recovered participants had two consecutive negative NP/OP PCR tests, healthcare professional clearance, or symptom resolution.

Sequences were obtained from PBMCs or T cells enriched from blood (not recorded which). This clonotype was sampled from a man aged 50 or older who had recovered from COVID-19. The chain carries TRBV2 and TRBJ2-2, with unresolved D. CDR3 bases: TGTGCCAGCAGTCAAAACACCGGGGAGCTGTTTTTT. It encodes CASSQNTGELFF.